This T cell receptor beta chain appears in the sequencing data of a study of T cells after posttransplantation cyclophosphamide. This clone was seen ten or more times. CDR3 length: 15 residues. The trim removed 7 bases at V and 0 bases at J, leaving 5 bases unmatched. The germline gives CDR1 WSHSY, CDR2 SAAADI. Busulfan-fludarabine conditioning, marrow transplant, and cyclophosphamide on days +3 and +4 were administered. Some clones are missing from TCRdb's copy, which holds only in-frame ones; the method was immunoSEQ multiplex PCR. This sample comprises some 16,000 clones, none seen once only. Sample: PBMCs, taken after allogeneic stem cell transplant with posttransplant cyclophosphamide. This receptor was identified in a female patient in her 30s who received an allogeneic stem cell transplant from a related donor, was CMV-positive, and had no GVHD. A subset of T cells may come from the graft donor. The chain has TRBV10-2 and TRBJ1-3, with 8 bases fitting TRBD1. The CDR3 bases are TGCGCCAGCATTAACAGGGGGGACTCTGGAAACACCATATATTTT. It yields the protein CASINRGDSGNTIYF.